Each of the 29 T cell receptor beta chains below was sequenced from the same sample in a study of shared clonotypes between healthy human individuals. The table came from immunoSEQ multiplex PCR; TCRdb's copy has only in-frame clones and leaves some out. The profile shows hundreds of thousands of clones, 90% to 96% of them singletons. Material for sequencing was naive CD4+ T cells sorted from blood. The subset is: CD45RA+ positively selected. Source of these receptors: a woman aged 25-40 years in good health.

This clone was observed a single time. The V call is TRBV10-2, the J call TRBJ1-5; 7 bases align to TRBD1. Germline V gene lookup returns CDR1 WSHSY and CDR2 SAAADI. The CDR3 is made up of 14 amino acids. Trimming removed 3 bases from V and 1 base from J; junction bases left unmatched: 0. CDR3 DNA sequence: TGCGCCAGCAGTGAACAGGGGAGCAATCAGCCCCAGCATTTT. Protein product: CASSEQGSNQPQHF.

This clone was seen only a few times. The chain combines TRBV7-9 with TRBJ2-1; D remains ambiguous. Trimming shortened V by 1 base and J by 6 bases, and 4 bases separated the two germline ends. This CDR3 contains 12 residues. CDR1 and CDR2 (germline): SEHNR, FQNEAQ (reference sequence). The CDR3 DNA sequence: TGTGCCAGCAGCTTAGAGGTCAATGAGCAGTTCTTC. Its protein product is CASSLEVNEQFF. Based on the CDR3 plus reference TRBV7-9 and TRBJ2-1, the full variable domain is DTGVSQNPRHKITKRGQNVTFRCDPISEHNRLYWYRQTLGQGPEFLTYFQNEAQLEKSRLLSDRFSAERPKGSFSTLEIQRTEQGDSAMYLCASSLEVNEQFFGPGTRLTVL.

J is TRBJ2-2 and V is TRBV10-1; TRBD1 matches at 10 bases. The CDR3 sequence is 14 residues long. J lost 6 bases, V lost 4 bases, and 2 bases had no gene match. CDR1 is WNHNN and CDR2 is SYGVQD in the germline V gene (reference sequence). The CDR3 spells CASSVGQGAGELFF. DNA for the CDR3: TGCGCCAGCAGTGTTGGACAGGGGGCCGGGGAGCTGTTTTTT.

The rearrangement links TRBV5-1 to TRBJ2-7, with TRBD1 identical over 10 bases. CDR3 size: 15 residues. The germline V gene has CDR1 SGHRS and CDR2 YFSETQ. Trimming cost V 1 base and J 3 bases; bases outside gene matches: 4. CDR3 protein: CASSLPGTGDYEQYF. Here the CDR3 DNA reads TGCGCCAGCAGCTTGCCCGGGACAGGGGACTACGAGCAGTACTTC.

This clone was found once. Written as DNA, the CDR3 is TGTGCCAGCAGCTTAGTACGTTCGGGGAGGGGAAATGAAAAACTGTTTTTT. Its translation: CASSLVRSGRGNEKLFF. The chain carries TRBV7-9 and TRBJ1-4, with a possible D match to TRBD1 (5 bases). V was clipped by 1 base and J by 5 bases, with 17 bases between them. The CDR3 is made up of 17 amino acids. Germline V gives CDR1 SEHNR, CDR2 FQNEAQ (reference sequence). Using reference TRBV7-9 and TRBJ1-4 for the parts outside the CDR3, the full variable domain is DTGVSQNPRHKITKRGQNVTFRCDPISEHNRLYWYRQTLGQGPEFLTYFQNEAQLEKSRLLSDRFSAERPKGSFSTLEIQRTEQGDSAMYLCASSLVRSGRGNEKLFFGSGTQLSVL.

V and J are TRBV9 and TRBJ2-2, with D perhaps assigned TRBD1 or TRBD2 (7 bases each). V gave up 5 bases and J gave up 4 bases, with 18 bases separating them. The CDR3 extends over 16 amino acids. The germline V gene has CDR1 SGDLS and CDR2 YYNGEE. The CDR3 here is CASRAGQWTTTGELFF. CDR3 coding DNA: TGTGCCAGCAGAGCGGGACAGTGGACTACCACCGGGGAGCTGTTTTTT.

The gene calls are TRBV6-6 and TRBJ1-2, with D hard to call. This CDR3 comprises 13 residues. The germline CDR1 and CDR2 sequences are MNHNY and SVGAGI (reference sequence). Deletions cut 7 bases from V and 2 bases from J, with 11 bases between. The CDR3 nucleotides read TGTGCCAGCACCCCCCCGGGGAACTATGGCTACACCTTC. It codes for CASTPPGNYGYTF.

The chain links TRBV6-5 to TRBJ2-1; a weak D match, TRBD2 (5 bases). With 3 bases removed from V and 4 bases from J, the gap between germline ends came to 13 bases. Germline loops: CDR1 MNHEY, CDR2 SVGAGI. CDR3 length: 15 amino acids. CDR3: CASSYSSDSYNEQFF. The CDR3 DNA reads as TGTGCCAGCAGTTATTCCTCGGACTCTTACAATGAGCAGTTCTTC.

The rearrangement uses TRBV5-1 and TRBJ2-5; 13 bases are shared with TRBD2. The DNA end lines up better with TRBJ2-7; the J call may be wrong. Germline V lookup: CDR1 SGHRS, CDR2 YFSETQ. CDR3 length equals 16 residues. CDR3 region: CASSSGLAGVPYEQYF. As DNA, the CDR3 is TGCGCCAGCAGTTCCGGACTAGCGGGAGTCCCCTACGAGCAGTACTTC.

V and J are TRBV15 and TRBJ1-5; 8 nucleotides line up with TRBD1. Germline V lookup: CDR1 LNHNV, CDR2 YYDKDF (reference sequence). The CDR3 covers 19 residues. V shed 4 bases, J shed 5 bases, and the junction held 19 bases outside the gene matches. The CDR3 bases are TGTGCCACCAGCACTTGGGACAGGTATTCAGGGAGAAGGGATCAGCCCCAGCATTTT. The encoded protein is CATSTWDRYSGRRDQPQHF.

The V gene is TRBV5-6, the J gene TRBJ2-4; 8 nucleotides match TRBD1. This CDR3 has 18 amino acids. Per the germline V gene, CDR1 is SGHDT and CDR2 is YYEEEE. V trimming: 1 base; J trimming: 3 bases; junction bases outside the gene matches: 12. CDR3 region: CASSLLRDRSGGKNIQYF. CDR3 nucleotides: TGTGCCAGCAGCTTGCTGCGGGACAGGTCGGGTGGCAAAAACATTCAGTACTTC.

The chain couples TRBV2 to TRBJ1-4, with a weak D call TRBD1 (5 bases). The V gene lost 5 bases and the J gene lost 3 bases, with 7 bases spanning the gap. The germline V gene encodes CDR1 SNHLY and CDR2 FYNNEI. The CDR3 covers 13 residues. CDR3 nucleotides: TGTGCCAGCAGTCTAGGGGCTAATGAAAAACTGTTTTTT. It encodes CASSLGANEKLFF.

The genes are TRBV27 and TRBJ2-3; TRBD2 aligns across 10 bases. Trimming cost V 6 bases and J 3 bases; bases outside gene matches: 6. The CDR3 runs 15 residues. Germline V gives CDR1 MNHEY, CDR2 SMNVEV (reference sequence). The CDR3 DNA sequence: TGTGCCAGCAGCCCTCGGGGACTAGCGACAGATACGCAGTATTTT. Its translation is CASSPRGLATDTQYF.

The rearrangement joins TRBV27 to TRBJ2-1; D gene unclear. Germline loops: CDR1 MNHEY, CDR2 SMNVEV (reference sequence). The length of the CDR3 is 14 residues. V lost 2 bases to trimming and J lost 8 bases, with 13 bases between them. CDR3 nucleotide sequence: TGTGCCAGCAGTTTAGTGACCGAGGCGGATGAGCAGTTCTTC. The encoded protein is CASSLVTEADEQFF.

Turning to this clone: Other DNA sequences in this sample translate to the same CDR3. The V and J genes are TRBV5-1 and TRBJ2-3; possibly TRBD2 for D (6 bases). The CDR3 is 15 residues long. Trimming stripped 2 bases from V and 0 bases from J, with 10 bases between. Per germline, CDR1 SGHRS and CDR2 YFSETQ. The CDR3 here is CASSFSGTSTDTQYF. The CDR3 DNA is TGCGCCAGCAGCTTCTCAGGGACTAGCACAGATACGCAGTATTTT.

The rearrangement joins TRBV27 to TRBJ1-5; D uncertain. CDR1 is MNHEY and CDR2 is SMNVEV in the germline V gene (reference sequence). The CDR3 spans 14 residues. V lost 2 bases and J lost 3, with 8 bases in between. CDR3 region: CASSLGSTNQPQHF. CDR3 bases: TGTGCCAGCAGTTTAGGTAGTACCAATCAGCCCCAGCATTTT.

The rearrangement uses TRBV5-1 and TRBJ2-5; 15 bases match TRBD2. Trimming removed 3 bases from V and 5 bases from J; junction bases left unmatched: 8. Germline CDR1 reads SGHRS; CDR2 reads YFSETQ. The CDR3 is 17 amino acids. The CDR3: CASSSGTSGRFYETQYF. The CDR3 region has the DNA TGCGCCAGCAGCTCCGGGACTAGCGGGAGGTTTTATGAGACCCAGTACTTC. Full variable domain (rest looked up from reference TRBV5-1 and TRBJ2-5): KAGVTQTPRYLIKTRGQQVTLSCSPISGHRSVSWYQQTPGQGLQFLFEYFSETQRNKGNFPGRFSGRQFSNSRSEMNVSTLELGDSALYLCASSSGTSGRFYETQYFGPGTRLLVL.

The chain couples TRBV5-4 to TRBJ2-1, with 10 nucleotides matching TRBD1. The CDR3 spans 15 residues. After removal of 4 bases from V and 5 bases from J, the junction contained 6 bases not matched to a gene. Germline values: CDR1 SGHNT, CDR2 YYREEE (reference sequence). The CDR3 loop is CASSPRDRGDNEQFF. CDR3 bases: TGTGCCAGCAGCCCCCGGGACAGGGGAGACAATGAGCAGTTCTTC.

This chain joins TRBV2 and TRBJ1-3, with 10 bases identical to TRBD1. Trimming took 8 bases from V and 2 from J; bases not matched to a gene: 6. The germline V gene encodes CDR1 SNHLY and CDR2 FYNNEI. This CDR3 region has 15 residues. CDR3 bases: TGTGCCAGCGGCCTGGGACAGGGGCCTGGAAACACCATATATTTT. This gives the protein CASGLGQGPGNTIYF.

The rearrangement joins TRBV28 to TRBJ2-2, with a weak D call TRBD2 (5 bases). The CDR3 is made up of 14 amino acids. Germline CDR1 is MDHEN and CDR2 is SYDVKM. Trimming left V 2 bases short and J 8 bases short, with 12 bases between. CDR3: CASSLPLAPGELFF. The CDR3 bases are TGTGCCAGCAGTTTACCGCTAGCTCCGGGGGAGCTGTTTTTT.

This chain links TRBV28 with TRBJ2-7, with D tentatively TRBD1 (6 bases). CDR1 MDHEN and CDR2 SYDVKM come from the germline V gene. Trimming stripped 6 bases from V and 10 bases from J, with 19 bases between. This CDR3 comprises 13 residues. The DNA for the CDR3 is TGTGCCAGCAGCAGACTTGGGGACATCTCTCAGTACTTC. Encoded protein: CASSRLGDISQYF. The entire variable domain, with the rest obtained from reference TRBV28 and TRBJ2-7, is as follows: DVKVTQSSRYLVKRTGEKVFLECVQDMDHENMFWYRQDPGLGLRLIYFSYDVKMKEKGDIPEGYSVSREKKERFSLILESASTNQTSMYLCASSRLGDISQYFGPGTRLTVT.

V and J are TRBV6-1 and TRBJ1-3; no reliable D call. The germline V and J ends were trimmed by 2 bases and 0 bases, with 11 bases remaining between them. The CDR3 sequence is 16 residues long. Germline lookup yields CDR1 MNHNS and CDR2 SASEGT. CDR3 nucleotides: TGTGCCAGCAGTGAATCGACGATGAGCTCTGGAAACACCATATATTTT. As protein: CASSESTMSSGNTIYF.

The rearrangement uses TRBV6-5 and TRBJ1-1; 10 bases are shared with TRBD1. CDR1 is MNHEY and CDR2 is SVGAGI in the germline V gene. CDR3 size: 15 residues. V dropped 4 bases and J dropped 4; count of bases not matched to a gene: 6. The CDR3 bases are TGTGCCAGCAGTTCATCGGGGACAGGGGTCACTGAAGCTTTCTTT. Amino acids: CASSSSGTGVTEAFF.

The chain employs TRBV5-1 and TRBJ2-7, with 10 bases lining up with TRBD2. CDR1 and CDR2 (germline): SGHRS, YFSETQ. The junction had 5 bases not matched to a gene; V was cut back by 0 bases and J by 5 bases. CDR3 length equals 15 residues. Here the CDR3 reads CASSLVAGGAHEQYF. The CDR3 nucleotides are TGCGCCAGCAGCTTGGTAGCGGGAGGTGCGCACGAGCAGTACTTC.

The genes are TRBV18 and TRBJ1-2; D is perhaps TRBD1 (5 bases). The V gene's germline CDR1 is KGHSH and CDR2 LQKENI. CDR3 length: 17 residues. V dropped 6 bases and J dropped 0 bases, with 20 bases sitting between them. The CDR3 loop reads CASSPVGTASSNYGYTF. CDR3 coding DNA: TGTGCCAGCTCGCCCGTCGGGACCGCCTCGTCTAACTATGGCTACACCTTC.

The rearrangement links TRBV19 to TRBJ1-1; the D gene is possibly TRBD1 (5 bases). The germline V and J ends were trimmed by 6 bases and 0 bases, with 14 bases remaining between them. CDR3 size: 15 residues. The V gene's germline CDR1 is LNHDA and CDR2 SQIVND (reference sequence). CDR3 DNA: TGTGCCAGTAGGGAGGCAGGGCCCATGAACACTGAAGCTTTCTTT. It codes for CASREAGPMNTEAFF.

The chain links TRBV11-2 to TRBJ2-2; tentative D call: TRBD1 (6 bases). The V end was cut by 1 base, the J end by 3 bases, with 12 bases between. The germline gives CDR1 SGHAT, CDR2 FQNNGV. The CDR3 length is 16 residues. CDR3 DNA sequence: TGTGCCAGCAGCTTAGTGGGGGCAGGGGACACCGGGGAGCTGTTTTTT. It yields the protein CASSLVGAGDTGELFF.

This chain uses TRBV28 with TRBJ2-7; 7 bases are shared with TRBD2. Unmatched junction bases numbered 11, after V lost 3 bases and J lost 12 bases. The CDR3 is 13 amino acids. The germline CDR1 and CDR2 sequences are MDHEN and SYDVKM. CDR3 DNA sequence: TGTGCCAGCAGTTTCAGCGGCGGGGAGGGCCCGTACTTC. This codes for CASSFSGGEGPYF. The whole variable domain, filled in from reference TRBV28 and TRBJ2-7, reads DVKVTQSSRYLVKRTGEKVFLECVQDMDHENMFWYRQDPGLGLRLIYFSYDVKMKEKGDIPEGYSVSREKKERFSLILESASTNQTSMYLCASSFSGGEGPYFGPGTRLTVT.

The CDR3 sequence is CASSQAWGAGGLYEQYF. The CDR3 coding sequence is TGCGCCAGCAGCCAAGCATGGGGGGCGGGAGGGTTATACGAGCAGTACTTC. The chain couples TRBV4-1 to TRBJ2-7, with 9 bases matching TRBD2. The CDR3 extends over 17 amino acids. Germline trimming cut 1 base from V and 4 bases from J; bases unmatched to any gene: 11. Germline V gives CDR1 MGHRA, CDR2 YSYEKL.